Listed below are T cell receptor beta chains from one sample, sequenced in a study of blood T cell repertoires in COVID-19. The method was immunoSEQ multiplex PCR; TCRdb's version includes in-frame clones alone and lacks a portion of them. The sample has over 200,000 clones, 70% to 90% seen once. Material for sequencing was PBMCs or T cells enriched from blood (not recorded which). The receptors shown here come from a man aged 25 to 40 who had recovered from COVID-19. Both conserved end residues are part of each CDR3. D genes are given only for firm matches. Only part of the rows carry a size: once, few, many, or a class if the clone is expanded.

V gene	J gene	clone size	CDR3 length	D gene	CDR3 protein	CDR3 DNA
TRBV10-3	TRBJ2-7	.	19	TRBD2	CAIRGTSGLSSIPQVPQYF	TGTGCCATCAGGGGGACTAGCGGCCTCTCCTCAATCCCGCAGGTCCCGCAGTACTTC
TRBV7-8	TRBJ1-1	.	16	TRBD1	CASSPRPGQVNTEAFF	TGTGCCAGCAGCCCGAGACCGGGACAGGTGAACACTGAAGCTTTCTTT
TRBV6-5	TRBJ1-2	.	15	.	CASSPSSGEFYGYTF	TGTGCCAGCAGTCCGTCTTCCGGGGAATTTTATGGCTACACCTTC
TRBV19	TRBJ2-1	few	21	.	CANKGGERFLPGPMHYNEQFF	TGTGCCAACAAAGGAGGGGAGAGATTTTTACCCGGCCCCATGCATTACAATGAGCAGTTCTTC
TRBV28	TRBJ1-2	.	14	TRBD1	CASSPTQGAYGYTF	TGTGCCAGCAGTCCAACACAGGGGGCCTATGGCTACACCTTC
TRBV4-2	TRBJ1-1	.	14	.	CASSQDFPAPVAFF	TGTGCCAGCAGCCAAGATTTCCCCGCCCCAGTGGCTTTCTTT
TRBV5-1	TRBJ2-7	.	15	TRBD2	CASRFTTGTTGEQYF	TGCGCCAGCAGATTTACTACCGGGACTACTGGCGAGCAGTACTTC
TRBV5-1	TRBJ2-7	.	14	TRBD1	CASSLSGGPYEQYF	TGCGCCAGCAGCCTCTCAGGGGGCCCCTACGAGCAGTACTTC
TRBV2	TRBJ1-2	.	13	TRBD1	CASRPGQGDGYTF	TGTGCCAGCAGACCCGGACAGGGGGATGGCTACACCTTC
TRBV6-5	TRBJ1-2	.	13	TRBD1	CASSWTGYEGYTF	TGTGCCAGCAGCTGGACAGGGTACGAGGGCTACACCTTC
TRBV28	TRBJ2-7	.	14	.	CASQSGTPAYEQYF	TGTGCCAGTCAATCCGGGACTCCCGCCTACGAGCAGTACTTC
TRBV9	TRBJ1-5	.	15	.	CASSVDAGANQPQHF	TGTGCCAGCAGCGTAGACGCGGGTGCCAATCAGCCCCAGCATTTT
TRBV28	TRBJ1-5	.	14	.	CASSPTGGAQPQHF	TGTGCCAGCAGTCCAACAGGTGGAGCTCAGCCCCAGCATTTT
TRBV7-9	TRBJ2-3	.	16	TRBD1	CASSPGRDSYTDTQYF	TGTGCCAGCAGCCCCGGCCGGGACAGCTACACAGATACGCAGTATTTT
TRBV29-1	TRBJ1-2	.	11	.	CSVGGSRGYTF	TGCAGCGTTGGTGGCAGTCGCGGCTACACCTTC
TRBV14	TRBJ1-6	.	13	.	CASSHSLRDTLHF	TGTGCCAGCAGCCATTCCCTAAGGGACACCCTCCACTTT
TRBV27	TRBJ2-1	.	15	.	CASSLRGGPYNEQFF	TGTGCCAGCAGTTTGAGGGGGGGGCCCTACAATGAGCAGTTCTTC
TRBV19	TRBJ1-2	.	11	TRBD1	CASVGGGGYTF	TGTGCCAGTGTAGGGGGCGGCGGCTACACCTTC
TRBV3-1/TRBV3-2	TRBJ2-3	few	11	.	CASSETRTQYF	TGTGCCAGCAGCGAAACTCGGACGCAGTATTTT
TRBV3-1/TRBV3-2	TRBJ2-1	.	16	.	CASSQFWGGTYNEQFF	TGTGCCAGCAGCCAATTCTGGGGCGGGACCTACAATGAGCAGTTCTTC
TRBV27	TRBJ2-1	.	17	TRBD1	CASSLFLVEQGAHEQFF	TGTGCCAGCAGTTTATTCCTCGTCGAACAGGGGGCGCATGAGCAGTTCTTC
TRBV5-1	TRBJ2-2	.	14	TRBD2	CASSPGLADGELFF	TGCGCCAGCAGCCCGGGACTAGCGGACGGGGAGCTGTTTTTT
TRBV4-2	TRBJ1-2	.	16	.	CASSQVFSQVDYGYTF	TGTGCCAGCAGCCAAGTCTTTTCACAGGTCGACTATGGCTACACCTTC
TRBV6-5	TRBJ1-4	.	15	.	CASSSLGGLYEKLFF	TGTGCCAGCAGTTCCCTGGGTGGGCTTTATGAAAAACTGTTTTTT
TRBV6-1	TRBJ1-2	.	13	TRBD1	CASSPGQAYGYTF	TGTGCCAGCAGCCCCGGACAGGCCTATGGCTACACCTTC
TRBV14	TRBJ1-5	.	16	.	CASSQDLQVSNQPQHF	TGTGCCAGCAGCCAAGATCTGCAGGTTAGCAATCAGCCCCAGCATTTT
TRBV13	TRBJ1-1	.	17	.	CASSLEGTGTPNTEAFF	TGTGCCAGCAGCTTAGAGGGAACCGGGACACCGAACACTGAAGCTTTCTTT
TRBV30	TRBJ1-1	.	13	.	CAWSVGRATEAFF	TGTGCCTGGAGTGTTGGCAGGGCCACTGAAGCTTTCTTT
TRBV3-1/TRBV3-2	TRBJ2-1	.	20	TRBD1	CASSQDYLLRPGQGLGEQFF	TGTGCCAGCAGCCAAGATTACTTACTAAGACCGGGACAGGGATTGGGTGAGCAGTTCTTC
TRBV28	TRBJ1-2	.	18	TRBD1	CASRSTTPTDRGVYGYTF	TGTGCCAGCAGATCGACAACCCCCACTGACAGGGGAGTTTATGGCTACACCTTC
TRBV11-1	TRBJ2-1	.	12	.	CASSPAAPRLFF	TGTGCCAGCAGCCCAGCTGCACCGAGGTTGTTCTTC
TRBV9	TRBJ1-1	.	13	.	CASSVAGHTEAFF	TGTGCCAGCAGCGTCGCAGGGCACACTGAAGCTTTCTTT
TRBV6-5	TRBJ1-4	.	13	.	CAIRGGQDEKLFF	TGTGCCATTAGGGGAGGTCAGGATGAAAAACTGTTTTTT
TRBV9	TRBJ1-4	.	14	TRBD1	CASSATGANEKLFF	TGTGCCAGCAGCGCGACAGGGGCTAATGAAAAACTGTTTTTT
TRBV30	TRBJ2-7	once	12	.	CAWSWRGSEQYF	TGTGCCTGGAGTTGGCGAGGGAGCGAGCAGTACTTC